Below are 6 T cell receptor beta chains sequenced from a single sample in a study of control samples from healthy donors and cancer patients. Profiled with immunoSEQ multiplex PCR; TCRdb holds only in-frame clones, not every one. The table includes about 26,000 clones, about 82% detected once. The source material was PBMCs. The receptor source for this set is a woman aged 55-70 years with head and neck cancer.

This chain joins TRBV11-2 and TRBJ1-1, with 8 bases fitting TRBD1. The germline V gene has CDR1 SGHAT and CDR2 FQNNGV. CDR3 size: 14 residues. Trimming removed 6 bases from V and 3 bases from J; junction bases left unmatched: 6. The CDR3 DNA sequence: TGTGCCAGCAGTATCGGGGACAGGCACACTGAAGCTTTCTTT. Its translation is CASSIGDRHTEAFF.

The genes are TRBV7-3 and TRBJ2-1; 7 bases agree with TRBD2. Germline V gene lookup returns CDR1 SGHTA and CDR2 FQGTGA. The CDR3 has 14 amino acids. The ends lost 1 base at V and 6 bases at J; junction bases unmatched: 3. CDR3 region: CASSLSSSGNEQFF. Here the CDR3 DNA reads TGTGCCAGCAGCTTAAGTTCTAGCGGCAATGAGCAGTTCTTC.

The chain couples TRBV11-3 to TRBJ2-7, with D possibly being TRBD1 (6 bases). The germline V gene encodes CDR1 SGHNT and CDR2 YENEEA. Trimming took 5 bases from V and 6 from J, leaving 17 bases between them. The CDR3 totals 14 residues. CDR3 amino acids: CASSHRASGFEQYF. CDR3 DNA sequence: TGTGCCAGCAGCCACAGGGCTTCGGGCTTCGAGCAGTACTTC.

This chain uses TRBV11-2 with TRBJ2-1, with 12 bases fitting TRBD2. V shed 5 bases, J shed 7 bases, and the junction held 18 bases outside the gene matches. Germline V lookup: CDR1 SGHAT, CDR2 FQNNGV. This CDR3 is 19 amino acids long. The CDR3 loop reads CASSHLQKTSGRGPNEQFF. For the CDR3, the DNA is TGTGCCAGCAGCCACCTACAAAAGACTAGCGGGAGAGGCCCTAATGAGCAGTTCTTC.

Here the CDR3 reads CASSQDLGFYTEAFF. The DNA of the CDR3 is TGTGCCAGCAGCCAAGATCTGGGTTTTTACACTGAAGCTTTCTTT. V and J are TRBV3-1 (or the pseudogene TRBV3-2) and TRBJ1-1; D gene unclear. In germline, CDR1 is LGHDT, CDR2 YNNKEL (reference sequence). The CDR3 spans 15 residues. V lost 0 bases to trimming and J lost 3 bases, with 11 bases between them.

The genes are TRBV11-2 and TRBJ2-7; D might be TRBD2 (5 bases). CDR3 length: 14 amino acids. Deletions cut 6 bases from V and 3 bases from J, with 15 bases between. Germline V gene lookup returns CDR1 SGHAT and CDR2 FQNNGV. CDR3: CASRSLRGSYEQYF. The CDR3 DNA reads as TGTGCCAGCAGATCCCTTCGTGGGAGCTACGAGCAGTACTTC. Full variable domain (missing parts from reference TRBV11-2 and TRBJ2-7): EAGVAQSPRYKIIEKRQSVAFWCNPISGHATLYWYQQILGQGPKLLIQFQNNGVVDDSQLPKDRFSAERLKGVDSTLKIQPAKLEDSAVYLCASRSLRGSYEQYFGPGTRLTVT.